This record looks at one T cell receptor (beta chain) sequence and its context. This record comes from a study of blood T cell repertoires in COVID-19. Study-level information: COVID-19 samples collected from the United States, Italy and Spain covered acute and convalescent phases. From T cells, B-cell-depleted T cells, or PBMCs came the material, which was cDNA or gDNA.

Under the authors' procedure: Amplification of reference gene primers provided the estimated nucleated cell counts. Profiling relied on immunoSEQ multiplex PCR, and the TCRdb table lists in-frame clones only, not all of them. D and trimming were read from the DNA, whereas the V and J calls and clone size are those reported in that table. The repertoire has more than 25,000 clones, approximately 71% of them found once; the top ten carry about 17%. Germline V gives CDR1 DFQATT, CDR2 SNEGSKA (reference sequence). Trimming removed 7 bases from V and 2 bases from J, with 8 bases in between. This CDR3 spans 11 amino acids.

The chain links TRBV20-1 to TRBJ2-5; D gene unclear. Sequences were obtained from peripheral blood. This receptor was identified in a human donor in a cohort sampled during active COVID-19. The CDR3 sequence: CSGEQQETQYF. CDR3 nucleotide sequence: TGCAGTGGAGAACAGCAAGAGACCCAGTACTTC.